This entry is about one TCR beta chain. Original handling: Estimation of nucleated cell counts was performed using reference gene primer amplification. Only in-frame clones appear in the TCRdb table, and some are missing; sequencing was by immunoSEQ multiplex PCR. That table supplies the V and J calls and clone size; D and trimming were determined from the DNA. The data hold 650,000 to 800,000 clones, with 75% to 90% observed a single time. This sample is part of a study of blood T cell repertoires in COVID-19. Background on the study: Acute-phase and convalescent COVID-19 samples originated in the United States, Italy and Spain. PBMCs, B-cell-depleted T cells, or T cells were the source of the cDNA or gDNA that made up the material.

The J segment lost 5 bases and the V segment lost 3 bases, leaving 10 bases of the junction unmatched. The CDR3 loop spans 17 amino acids. In germline, CDR1 is LGHNA, CDR2 YSLEER. What was sequenced was peripheral blood. The receptor was derived from a woman in her late teens or twenties with acute or convalescent COVID-19. The chain carries TRBV4-3 and TRBJ1-4; 9 bases fit TRBD1. DNA for the CDR3: TGCGCCAGCAGCCAGGACTCGACCGGGACAGGGAATGAAAAACTGTTTTTT. Amino acids: CASSQDSTGTGNEKLFF.